These T cell receptor beta chains were read from a single sample in a study of blood T cell repertoires in COVID-19. Clones were sequenced by immunoSEQ multiplex PCR, and TCRdb holds only the in-frame ones, with some missing. There are 240,000 or so clones in the sample; approximately 84% occur only once, and around 3.3% lies in the top ten. The sample was PBMCs or T cells enriched from blood (not recorded which). All receptors come from a woman aged 40 to 49 with acute COVID-19. Each CDR3 is given with its conserved first and last residue. A D gene is named only where the DNA matches it firmly. Expanded clones are given a class, and other clones once, few, many or no size at all.

v_gene: TRBV5-1; d_gene: TRBD2; j_gene: TRBJ2-3; abundance: few; CDR3nt: TGCGCCAGCAGCTTGCCTAGCGGGAGGGCCCCCGGATCCACAGATACGCAGTATTTT; CDR3aa: CASSLPSGRAPGSTDTQYF
v_gene: TRBV7-2; d_gene: TRBD2; j_gene: TRBJ2-7; abundance: NA; CDR3nt: TGTGCCAGCAGCTTAGTTCTCCATTCTAGCGGGAGACTTCCCTACGAGCAGTACTTC; CDR3aa: CASSLVLHSSGRLPYEQYF
v_gene: TRBV29-1; d_gene: NA; j_gene: TRBJ2-7; abundance: once; CDR3nt: TGCAGCGTCGCCGGGGACTACGAGCAGTACTTC; CDR3aa: CSVAGDYEQYF
v_gene: TRBV12-3/TRBV12-4; d_gene: NA; j_gene: TRBJ2-5; abundance: NA; CDR3nt: TGTGCCAGCAGTATGGGACTCCTGGGGACCCAGTACTTC; CDR3aa: CASSMGLLGTQYF
v_gene: TRBV5-1; d_gene: NA; j_gene: TRBJ2-1; abundance: NA; CDR3nt: TGCGCCAGCAGTCGACTCGGCAATGAGCAGTTCTTC; CDR3aa: CASSRLGNEQFF
v_gene: TRBV10-1; d_gene: TRBD1; j_gene: TRBJ2-7; abundance: NA; CDR3nt: TGCGCCAGCAGTGAGTCGTTCGGGACAGGACCCTACGAGCAGTACTTC; CDR3aa: CASSESFGTGPYEQYF
v_gene: TRBV7-9; d_gene: NA; j_gene: TRBJ1-2; abundance: NA; CDR3nt: TGTGCCAGCAGCCTAGACCGGGAGAACTGGGGCTACACCTTC; CDR3aa: CASSLDRENWGYTF
v_gene: TRBV4-1; d_gene: TRBD1; j_gene: TRBJ2-2; abundance: NA; CDR3nt: TGCGCCAGCAGCCAAGTCGCGACAGGGCTAGCCGGGGAGCTGTTTTTT; CDR3aa: CASSQVATGLAGELFF
v_gene: TRBV6-1; d_gene: TRBD1; j_gene: TRBJ1-3; abundance: NA; CDR3nt: TGTGCCAGCAGTGATGGACAGGGGACTCCCTCTGGAAACACCATATATTTT; CDR3aa: CASSDGQGTPSGNTIYF
v_gene: TRBV12-3/TRBV12-4; d_gene: TRBD2; j_gene: TRBJ2-7; abundance: NA; CDR3nt: TGTGCCAGCAGTTGGGGACTAGTAATCGAGCAGTACTTC; CDR3aa: CASSWGLVIEQYF
v_gene: TRBV28; d_gene: TRBD1; j_gene: TRBJ1-2; abundance: NA; CDR3nt: TGTGCCAGCAGTATAACAGGGGGCTTTGGCTATGGCTACACCTTC; CDR3aa: CASSITGGFGYGYTF
v_gene: TRBV5-6; d_gene: NA; j_gene: TRBJ1-2; abundance: once; CDR3nt: TGTGCCAGCAGCGGTACAGCTGACTATGGCTACACCTTC; CDR3aa: CASSGTADYGYTF
v_gene: TRBV4-1; d_gene: TRBD1; j_gene: TRBJ1-3; abundance: NA; CDR3nt: TGCGCCAGCAGCTCGGGGTTTGGGGACAGCTCTGGAAACACCATATATTTT; CDR3aa: CASSSGFGDSSGNTIYF
v_gene: TRBV2; d_gene: NA; j_gene: TRBJ2-7; abundance: NA; CDR3nt: TGTGCCAGCAGTGAAGACATGGGGGGATCCTACGAGCAGTACTTC; CDR3aa: CASSEDMGGSYEQYF
v_gene: TRBV19; d_gene: TRBD1; j_gene: TRBJ1-2; abundance: NA; CDR3nt: TGTGCCAGTAGTATACAGGGGGACTATGGCTACACCTTC; CDR3aa: CASSIQGDYGYTF
v_gene: TRBV2; d_gene: NA; j_gene: TRBJ2-5; abundance: NA; CDR3nt: TGTGCCAGCAGTAGTAGCGTTTACCTGGAGACCCAGTACTTC; CDR3aa: CASSSSVYLETQYF
v_gene: TRBV7-8; d_gene: NA; j_gene: TRBJ1-1; abundance: once; CDR3nt: TGTGCCAGCAGCTTAGACCAGTTTGGTGAAGCTTTCTTT; CDR3aa: CASSLDQFGEAFF
v_gene: TRBV6-1; d_gene: TRBD1; j_gene: TRBJ1-1; abundance: once; CDR3nt: TGTGCCAGCAGTGAGAGGAAGACAGGGGGCTTCACTGAAGCTTTCTTT; CDR3aa: CASSERKTGGFTEAFF
v_gene: TRBV30; d_gene: NA; j_gene: TRBJ1-3; abundance: NA; CDR3nt: TGTGCCTGGAGTACCCCGGAGGGTTGGTGGAACACCATATATTTT; CDR3aa: CAWSTPEGWWNTIYF
v_gene: TRBV5-4; d_gene: NA; j_gene: TRBJ2-2; abundance: NA; CDR3nt: TGTGCCAGCAGCCCCCCCGGTACAGTGAACACCGGGGAGCTGTTTTTT; CDR3aa: CASSPPGTVNTGELFF
v_gene: TRBV5-1; d_gene: NA; j_gene: TRBJ2-7; abundance: NA; CDR3nt: TGCGCCAGCAGCTTCGGAGGAGGCAACTCCTACGAGCAGTACTTC; CDR3aa: CASSFGGGNSYEQYF
v_gene: TRBV4-1; d_gene: TRBD2; j_gene: TRBJ2-1; abundance: NA; CDR3nt: TGCGCCAGCAGCACGGGATCGGGGGGAGAGGGTGAGCAGTTCTTC; CDR3aa: CASSTGSGGEGEQFF
v_gene: TRBV21-1; d_gene: NA; j_gene: TRBJ2-5; abundance: NA; CDR3nt: TGTGCCAGCAACTTAACCGGACAGGGGCTCGGGGAGACCCAGTACTTC; CDR3aa: CASNLTGQGLGETQYF
v_gene: TRBV5-6; d_gene: NA; j_gene: TRBJ1-2; abundance: NA; CDR3nt: TGTGCCAGCAGCTTGCGGGCAGGGATTAACTATGGCTACACCTTC; CDR3aa: CASSLRAGINYGYTF
v_gene: TRBV7-6; d_gene: TRBD1; j_gene: TRBJ1-2; abundance: NA; CDR3nt: TGTGCCAGCAGCCGACAGGGGTATGGCTACACCTTC; CDR3aa: CASSRQGYGYTF
v_gene: TRBV27; d_gene: NA; j_gene: TRBJ2-2; abundance: NA; CDR3nt: TGTGCCAGCAGTTTGAGCTCCGGGGAGCTGTTTTTT; CDR3aa: CASSLSSGELFF
v_gene: TRBV2; d_gene: NA; j_gene: TRBJ1-1; abundance: NA; CDR3nt: TGTGCCACCTACAGGGCTCTGAACACTGAAGCTTTCTTT; CDR3aa: CATYRALNTEAFF
v_gene: TRBV2; d_gene: NA; j_gene: TRBJ2-1; abundance: NA; CDR3nt: TGTGCCAGCAGTCGCGGCCCAACCTTACGAAGTGAGCAGTTCTTC; CDR3aa: CASSRGPTLRSEQFF
v_gene: TRBV7-3; d_gene: TRBD2; j_gene: TRBJ2-6; abundance: NA; CDR3nt: TGTGCCAGCAGCCGACTAGCGGGGGGCTCTGGGGCCAACGTCCTGACTTTC; CDR3aa: CASSRLAGGSGANVLTF
v_gene: TRBV27; d_gene: TRBD1; j_gene: TRBJ1-4; abundance: NA; CDR3nt: TGTGCCAGCAGCAGGGGGCTCGCTAATGAAAAACTGTTTTTT; CDR3aa: CASSRGLANEKLFF
v_gene: TRBV5-1; d_gene: TRBD1; j_gene: TRBJ1-1; abundance: NA; CDR3nt: TGCGCCAGCCGCGGACAGGGGGCCACTGAAGCTTTCTTT; CDR3aa: CASRGQGATEAFF
v_gene: TRBV4-1; d_gene: TRBD2; j_gene: TRBJ2-7; abundance: once; CDR3nt: TGCGCCAGCAGCATGCAAGCGGGAGACTCCTACGAGCAGTACTTC; CDR3aa: CASSMQAGDSYEQYF
v_gene: TRBV2; d_gene: TRBD1; j_gene: TRBJ2-1; abundance: NA; CDR3nt: TGTGCCAGCAGTGAGCCGGGACAGGGTGGCTCCTACAATGAGCAGTTCTTC; CDR3aa: CASSEPGQGGSYNEQFF
v_gene: TRBV25-1; d_gene: TRBD1; j_gene: TRBJ2-7; abundance: NA; CDR3nt: TGTGCCAGCAGTGAATATTATGGGACAGACTCTGACGGCGGCGAGCAGTACTTC; CDR3aa: CASSEYYGTDSDGGEQYF
v_gene: TRBV19; d_gene: TRBD1; j_gene: TRBJ1-2; abundance: NA; CDR3nt: TGTGCCAGTAGTACGTCGGACAGGGTCTATGGCTACACCTTC; CDR3aa: CASSTSDRVYGYTF
v_gene: TRBV7-9; d_gene: NA; j_gene: TRBJ1-4; abundance: NA; CDR3nt: TGTGCCAGCAGCTTTCCCGGGGACATTAATGAAAAACTGTTTTTT; CDR3aa: CASSFPGDINEKLFF
v_gene: TRBV9; d_gene: TRBD2; j_gene: TRBJ2-5; abundance: once; CDR3nt: TGTGCCAGCAGCGCTAGCGGGAGGGAGACCCAGTACTTC; CDR3aa: CASSASGRETQYF
v_gene: TRBV10-3; d_gene: NA; j_gene: TRBJ2-7; abundance: NA; CDR3nt: TGTGCCATCAACAAAGGACCGGGGGAGCAGTACTTC; CDR3aa: CAINKGPGEQYF
v_gene: TRBV12-3/TRBV12-4; d_gene: NA; j_gene: TRBJ1-6; abundance: NA; CDR3nt: TGTGCCAGCAGTTTAGCGTCGAATTCACCCCTCCACTTT; CDR3aa: CASSLASNSPLHF
v_gene: TRBV6-5; d_gene: TRBD1; j_gene: TRBJ1-2; abundance: NA; CDR3nt: TGTGCCAGCATCCTAGGACAGGGGAACTATGGCTACACCTTC; CDR3aa: CASILGQGNYGYTF
v_gene: TRBV19; d_gene: TRBD1; j_gene: TRBJ2-7; abundance: NA; CDR3nt: TGTGCCAGCAGACAGGGTAACGAGCAGTACTTC; CDR3aa: CASRQGNEQYF
v_gene: TRBV10-3; d_gene: NA; j_gene: TRBJ2-1; abundance: NA; CDR3nt: TGTGCCATCAGTGAGTCGACAGGCAATGAGCAGTTCTTC; CDR3aa: CAISESTGNEQFF
v_gene: TRBV5-1; d_gene: NA; j_gene: TRBJ2-5; abundance: NA; CDR3nt: TGCGCCAGCAGCTTCAGTGCGGGTCAAGAGACCCAGTACTTC; CDR3aa: CASSFSAGQETQYF
v_gene: TRBV5-1; d_gene: NA; j_gene: TRBJ1-2; abundance: NA; CDR3nt: TGCGCCAGCAGCCCGGGGGTAGGGGGGGCGAGTGGCTACACCTTC; CDR3aa: CASSPGVGGASGYTF
v_gene: TRBV18; d_gene: NA; j_gene: TRBJ2-7; abundance: NA; CDR3nt: TGTGCCAGCTCACCAGGGACTTACCCTTCTTACGAGCAGTACTTC; CDR3aa: CASSPGTYPSYEQYF
v_gene: TRBV6-2/TRBV6-3; d_gene: TRBD2; j_gene: TRBJ2-7; abundance: NA; CDR3nt: TGTGCCAGCAGTTACCGTAGCGGGAGTGTCGACGAGCAGTACTTC; CDR3aa: CASSYRSGSVDEQYF
v_gene: TRBV29-1; d_gene: TRBD2; j_gene: TRBJ2-7; abundance: NA; CDR3nt: TGCAGCGTCGTTACCGGGACTAGGGTCCACGAGCAGTACTTC; CDR3aa: CSVVTGTRVHEQYF
v_gene: TRBV7-2; d_gene: NA; j_gene: TRBJ1-2; abundance: NA; CDR3nt: TGTGCCAGCAGACCTCCCCAGGGAATATATGGCTACACCTTC; CDR3aa: CASRPPQGIYGYTF
v_gene: TRBV10-2; d_gene: NA; j_gene: TRBJ2-7; abundance: NA; CDR3nt: TGCGCCAGCAGTGACCGGCAGCGCCTATCCTACGAGCAGTACTTC; CDR3aa: CASSDRQRLSYEQYF